This TCR beta chain emerged from a study of immune evolution from preneoplasia to lung adenocarcinoma. Clones were read by immunoSEQ multiplex PCR, and TCRdb kept only the in-frame ones, dropping some. The data show 9,000 to 10,000 clones, approximately 80% seen once. After pathologic assessment, macro-dissection selected premalignant or tumor cells for extraction. About this clone: No antigen is known for it.

CDR1 is SGHAT, CDR2 FQNNGV, per germline. The germline V and J ends were trimmed by 1 base and 1 base, with 10 bases remaining between them. The CDR3 is 16 residues long. Study observations and caveats: Clonality was highest in normal lung, lower in later-stage lesions apparently. Highest clonality occurred in KRAS-mutant, not EGFR-mutant or double wild-type, nodules.

The receptor was isolated from a person aged 70 to 79 with lung adenocarcinoma. The chain joins TRBV11-2 to TRBJ2-2, with D possibly TRBD2 on 6 matching bases. Sequencing was carried out using FFPE lung adenocarcinoma in situ tissue. The chain's CDR3 is CASSLAGGVNTGELFF. The CDR3 DNA reads TGTGCCAGCAGCTTAGCCGGAGGGGTGAACACCGGGGAGCTGTTTTTT.